This is a list of T cell receptor beta chains from one sample in a study of blood T cell repertoires in COVID-19. The method was immunoSEQ multiplex PCR; TCRdb's version includes in-frame clones alone and lacks a portion of them. The sample holds roughly 260,000 clones, about 87% seen once. Sequences were obtained from PBMCs or T cells enriched from blood (not recorded which). The source is a woman aged 30 to 39 with acute COVID-19. The CDR3 runs from the conserved cysteine through the conserved F or W. The order of the fields is D gene, V gene, J gene, clone size, CDR3 DNA, CDR3 protein. The D gene is left open where the match is weak. Clone size is not always given. Where it is, it says once, few, many or a class for expanded clones.

D gene: TRBD1; V gene: TRBV5-1; J gene: TRBJ1-1; clone size: .; CDR3 DNA: TGCGCCAGCAGCTTTACAGGGGGAGAAGCTTTCTTT; CDR3 protein: CASSFTGGEAFF
D gene: TRBD2; V gene: TRBV7-2; J gene: TRBJ2-7; clone size: once; CDR3 DNA: TGTGCCAGCAGCTTCCTAGCGGGAGCACCTCTCGAGCAGTACTTC; CDR3 protein: CASSFLAGAPLEQYF
D gene: .; V gene: TRBV5-1; J gene: TRBJ1-1; clone size: .; CDR3 DNA: TGCGCCAGCAGCTTGGCTAGTGGATTCAACACTGAAGCTTTCTTT; CDR3 protein: CASSLASGFNTEAFF
D gene: TRBD2; V gene: TRBV5-1; J gene: TRBJ2-3; clone size: .; CDR3 DNA: TGCGCCAGCAGCTCATATAGCGGGGGGGAAGATACGCAGTATTTT; CDR3 protein: CASSSYSGGEDTQYF
D gene: .; V gene: TRBV5-1; J gene: TRBJ1-5; clone size: once; CDR3 DNA: TGCGCCAGCAGCTTATGGGGGGGCAGGGATCAGCCCCAGCATTTT; CDR3 protein: CASSLWGGRDQPQHF
D gene: TRBD1; V gene: TRBV27; J gene: TRBJ1-5; clone size: .; CDR3 DNA: TGTGCCAGCAGTCCCCGCGTTGGGAACCTCAACAGGGGCTGGCCCCAGCATTTT; CDR3 protein: CASSPRVGNLNRGWPQHF
D gene: .; V gene: TRBV6-2/TRBV6-3; J gene: TRBJ1-2; clone size: .; CDR3 DNA: TGTGCCAGCAGTGTAGCAAGATCTAACTATGGCTACACCTTC; CDR3 protein: CASSVARSNYGYTF
D gene: TRBD2; V gene: TRBV18; J gene: TRBJ2-7; clone size: .; CDR3 DNA: TGTGCCAGCTCACCCAATAGCGGGGGCCCTAACTCCTACGAGCAGTACTTC; CDR3 protein: CASSPNSGGPNSYEQYF
D gene: TRBD1; V gene: TRBV7-9; J gene: TRBJ1-5; clone size: .; CDR3 DNA: TGTGCCAGCAGCCAGGGGGTTCGGCCCCAGCATTTT; CDR3 protein: CASSQGVRPQHF
D gene: .; V gene: TRBV6-5; J gene: TRBJ2-7; clone size: .; CDR3 DNA: TGTGCCAGCAGTTACTCGAGGGACATCTCCTACGAGCAGTACTTC; CDR3 protein: CASSYSRDISYEQYF
D gene: .; V gene: TRBV5-5; J gene: TRBJ1-1; clone size: .; CDR3 DNA: TGTGCCAGCAGCGTTACGACAGTTGAAAGATTGCGGGCTTTCTTT; CDR3 protein: CASSVTTVERLRAFF
D gene: TRBD1; V gene: TRBV7-9; J gene: TRBJ1-2; clone size: .; CDR3 DNA: TGTGCCAGCAGACCCCGACAGGGCAAGCACTATGGCTACACCTTC; CDR3 protein: CASRPRQGKHYGYTF
D gene: .; V gene: TRBV10-1; J gene: TRBJ2-7; clone size: .; CDR3 DNA: TGCGCCAGCAGCAGGGACACCAATTCCTACGAGCAGTACTTC; CDR3 protein: CASSRDTNSYEQYF
D gene: .; V gene: TRBV18; J gene: TRBJ1-1; clone size: .; CDR3 DNA: TGTGCCAGCTCACGAGGATCCATTCGACAGGTTTTAAACACTGAAGCTTTCTTT; CDR3 protein: CASSRGSIRQVLNTEAFF
D gene: .; V gene: TRBV7-9; J gene: TRBJ1-1; clone size: .; CDR3 DNA: TGTGCCAGCAGCTTACGGACAGACCACCGACCTGAAGCTTTCTTT; CDR3 protein: CASSLRTDHRPEAFF
D gene: .; V gene: TRBV3-1/TRBV3-2; J gene: TRBJ2-2; clone size: .; CDR3 DNA: TGTGCCAGCAGCCAAGAAGGCAGCGGCGGGGAGCTGTTTTTT; CDR3 protein: CASSQEGSGGELFF
D gene: .; V gene: TRBV4-1; J gene: TRBJ1-6; clone size: .; CDR3 DNA: TGCGCCAGCAGCAGAGTGAATTCACCCCTCCACTTT; CDR3 protein: CASSRVNSPLHF
D gene: .; V gene: TRBV9; J gene: TRBJ2-1; clone size: few; CDR3 DNA: TGTGCCAGCAGCGTGCGGGGTATCTCGTACAATGAGCAGTTCTTC; CDR3 protein: CASSVRGISYNEQFF
D gene: TRBD1; V gene: TRBV5-1; J gene: TRBJ2-7; clone size: .; CDR3 DNA: TGCGCCAGCAGAGAGGGGACAGGGGAATACGAGCAGTACTTC; CDR3 protein: CASREGTGEYEQYF
D gene: .; V gene: TRBV7-9; J gene: TRBJ2-3; clone size: once; CDR3 DNA: TGTGCCAGCAGCTGGGGGGTCGGCACAGATACGCAGTATTTT; CDR3 protein: CASSWGVGTDTQYF
D gene: .; V gene: TRBV4-1; J gene: TRBJ1-5; clone size: many; CDR3 DNA: TGCGCCAGCAGCCAAGCCAGCGGGGACAATCAGCCCCAGCATTTT; CDR3 protein: CASSQASGDNQPQHF
D gene: TRBD2; V gene: TRBV11-2; J gene: TRBJ2-7; clone size: .; CDR3 DNA: TGTGCCAGCAGCCGTCGCCGGGGGGGCTCCTACGAGCAGTACTTC; CDR3 protein: CASSRRRGGSYEQYF
D gene: .; V gene: TRBV12-3/TRBV12-4; J gene: TRBJ1-6; clone size: .; CDR3 DNA: TGTGCCAGCAGTCCGCGGGGTTGGGCACCCCTCCACTTT; CDR3 protein: CASSPRGWAPLHF
D gene: .; V gene: TRBV28; J gene: TRBJ1-3; clone size: once; CDR3 DNA: TGTGCCAGCAGGAAAACAGGGATAAGTTACACCATATATTTT; CDR3 protein: CASRKTGISYTIYF
D gene: TRBD1; V gene: TRBV19; J gene: TRBJ1-5; clone size: .; CDR3 DNA: TGTGCCAGTCTGAGAAATGGGGACAGGGGTAGCAATCAGCCCCAGCATTTT; CDR3 protein: CASLRNGDRGSNQPQHF
D gene: .; V gene: TRBV4-3; J gene: TRBJ1-4; clone size: .; CDR3 DNA: TGCGCCAGCAGCCACCTGACAGGCTTTGCAACTAATGAAAAACTGTTTTTT; CDR3 protein: CASSHLTGFATNEKLFF
D gene: .; V gene: TRBV5-1; J gene: TRBJ1-2; clone size: few; CDR3 DNA: TGCGCCAGCAGCTCTGGAGCGAACTATGGCTACACCTTC; CDR3 protein: CASSSGANYGYTF
D gene: TRBD1; V gene: TRBV3-1/TRBV3-2; J gene: TRBJ1-1; clone size: .; CDR3 DNA: TGTGCCAGCAGCCCCCGACAGGGTTCCTTTGCTGAAGCTTTCTTT; CDR3 protein: CASSPRQGSFAEAFF
D gene: .; V gene: TRBV2; J gene: TRBJ1-1; clone size: .; CDR3 DNA: TGTGCCACCACGCGCAGGGGAGTAAAGAACACTGAAGCTTTCTTT; CDR3 protein: CATTRRGVKNTEAFF
D gene: .; V gene: TRBV19; J gene: TRBJ1-3; clone size: .; CDR3 DNA: TGTGCCAGTAGTCTTCAGGTGATCTCTGGAAACACCATATATTTT; CDR3 protein: CASSLQVISGNTIYF
D gene: TRBD1; V gene: TRBV13; J gene: TRBJ2-4; clone size: once; CDR3 DNA: TGTGCCAGCAGCGTAACAGGGGTGGGCAACATTCAGTACTTC; CDR3 protein: CASSVTGVGNIQYF
D gene: TRBD1; V gene: TRBV5-4; J gene: TRBJ1-1; clone size: .; CDR3 DNA: TGTGCCAGCAGCGGCCGTACAGGGGATAAGACTGAAGCTTTCTTT; CDR3 protein: CASSGRTGDKTEAFF
D gene: TRBD2; V gene: TRBV7-8; J gene: TRBJ2-7; clone size: .; CDR3 DNA: TGTGCCAGCAGCCGTCACGGACTAGCGGACTCCTACGAGCAGTACTTC; CDR3 protein: CASSRHGLADSYEQYF
D gene: .; V gene: TRBV4-3; J gene: TRBJ2-4; clone size: .; CDR3 DNA: TGCGCCAGCAGCCAAGAGAGAGAAGAGTACGAAAACATTCAGTACTTC; CDR3 protein: CASSQEREEYENIQYF
D gene: .; V gene: TRBV6-5; J gene: TRBJ2-3; clone size: .; CDR3 DNA: TGTGCCAGCAGTTTACTTGGAGATACGCAGTATTTT; CDR3 protein: CASSLLGDTQYF
D gene: TRBD1; V gene: TRBV14; J gene: TRBJ1-5; clone size: few; CDR3 DNA: TGTGCCAGCAGCCTAACGACAGGGAGCAATCAGCCCCAGCATTTT; CDR3 protein: CASSLTTGSNQPQHF
D gene: TRBD1; V gene: TRBV7-9; J gene: TRBJ2-5; clone size: .; CDR3 DNA: TGTGCCAGCAGCATGTCGACAGGGGGCCCTCAAGAGACCCAGTACTTC; CDR3 protein: CASSMSTGGPQETQYF
D gene: .; V gene: TRBV28; J gene: TRBJ1-1; clone size: .; CDR3 DNA: TGTGCCAGCAGTTTAAGCGGGAACACTGAAGCTTTCTTT; CDR3 protein: CASSLSGNTEAFF
D gene: .; V gene: TRBV6-1; J gene: TRBJ1-6; clone size: .; CDR3 DNA: TGTGCCAGCAGTGTGGCGGAGGGAAACTCCTATAATTCACCCCTCCACTTT; CDR3 protein: CASSVAEGNSYNSPLHF
D gene: .; V gene: TRBV6-5; J gene: TRBJ1-1; clone size: .; CDR3 DNA: TGTGCCAGCAGTTACTCGAGTCTTAGCGGGTCCGTCTTT; CDR3 protein: CASSYSSLSGSVF